The clone carrying this T cell receptor (beta chain) has just a few counts. The antigen remains undetermined. Primers used in a second PCR of about 6 to 11 cycles were a sample-barcoded 5' primer and a J-beta primer mix. Unique molecular identifiers of 12 random nucleotides labeled each cDNA. TCRdb re-analysed the 5' RACE reads in MiXCR, keeping a single row per CDR3 protein. The data contain hundreds of thousands of distinct CDR3 sequences, under 25% of them singletons. The entry originates in a study of blood T cells in healthy people across ages. Across the study: Through template switching, about one barcoded beta molecule was captured per two T cells, as measured in model experiments.

V gave up 2 bases and J gave up 2 bases, with 7 bases separating them. The CDR3 spans 14 residues. The germline gives CDR1 SGHAT, CDR2 FQNNGV. Study results and caveats: Per million T cells, TCR beta diversity dropped about linearly as age rose.

This TCR derives from a man between 65 and 85 years old in good health. What was sequenced was blood. The chain couples TRBV11-2 to TRBJ1-5, with D unresolved. In DNA, the CDR3 is TGTGCCAGCAGCTTAACAGATGGCAATCAGCCCCAGCATTTT. Translating gives CASSLTDGNQPQHF.